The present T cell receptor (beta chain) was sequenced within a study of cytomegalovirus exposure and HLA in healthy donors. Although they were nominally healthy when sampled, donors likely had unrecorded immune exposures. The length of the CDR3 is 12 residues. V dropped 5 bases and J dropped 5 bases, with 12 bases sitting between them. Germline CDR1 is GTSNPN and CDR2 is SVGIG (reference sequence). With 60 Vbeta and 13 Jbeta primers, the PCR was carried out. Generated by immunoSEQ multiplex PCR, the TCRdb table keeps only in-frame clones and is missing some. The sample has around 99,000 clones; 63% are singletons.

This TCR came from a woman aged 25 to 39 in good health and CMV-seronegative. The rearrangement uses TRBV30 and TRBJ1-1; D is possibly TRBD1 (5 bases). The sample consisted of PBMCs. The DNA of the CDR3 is TGTGCCTGGGGGAGGGGCTGGACTGAAGCTTTCTTT. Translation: CAWGRGWTEAFF.